This T cell receptor beta chain was sequenced during a study of cytomegalovirus exposure and HLA in healthy donors. Overall study results and limits: The study put some 160 TCR beta chains on its list as cytomegalovirus-associated. Subsequent analysis revealed that first-cohort TCR clusters tended to co-occur in the 130 or so validation repertoires.

Generated by immunoSEQ multiplex PCR, the TCRdb table keeps only in-frame clones and is missing some. The sample carries some 120,000 clones, over 65% recorded once. This clone was detected only a few times. Its target is not known. The receptor's source is a woman in her 30s in good health and CMV-seronegative. The source material was PBMCs.

CDR3: CAWRNDRSGYGYTF. The CDR3 DNA is TGTGCCTGGAGAAACGACAGAAGTGGCTATGGCTACACCTTC. The J gene is TRBJ1-2, the V gene TRBV30, with D perhaps matching TRBD1 (5 bases). Between the trimmed V and J ends, which lost 3 bases and 4 bases, there was a span of 15 bases. CDR1 and CDR2 from the germline V gene are GTSNPN and SVGIG (reference sequence). The CDR3 runs 14 residues.